Below are 8 T cell receptor beta chains sequenced from a single sample in a study of control samples from healthy donors and cancer patients. Generated by immunoSEQ multiplex PCR, the TCRdb table keeps only in-frame clones and is missing some. Of 90,000 to 100,000 clones listed, 79% are singletons. The specimen was blood. The source of these receptors is a woman aged 25 to 39 in good health.

This chain joins TRBV10-3 and TRBJ2-7; the match to TRBD1 covers 9 bases. Germline CDR1 is ENHRY and CDR2 is SYGVKD. The CDR3 spans 15 residues. V was clipped by 3 bases and J by 5 bases; unmatched bases: 8. CDR3 nucleotide sequence: TGTGCCATCAGTGACACCACAGGGGGCTTCGACGAGCAGTACTTC. Its protein product is CAISDTTGGFDEQYF.

This clone was counted between two and nine times. The chain employs TRBV2 and TRBJ1-5, with a tentative D call TRBD1 (5 bases). The CDR3 is 14 amino acids. Germline CDR1 reads SNHLY; CDR2 reads FYNNEI. V was shortened by 2 bases and J by 5 bases, with 10 bases between the two germline ends. For the CDR3, the DNA is TGTGCCAGCAGTGAATTGGACACTGATCAGCCCCAGCATTTT. Encoded protein: CASSELDTDQPQHF. The entire variable domain, with the rest obtained from reference TRBV2 and TRBJ1-5, is as follows: EPEVTQTPSHQVTQMGQEVILRCVPISNHLYFYWYRQILGQKVEFLVSFYNNEISEKSEIFDDQFSVERPDGSNFTLKIRSTKLEDSAMYFCASSELDTDQPQHFGDGTRLSIL.

The chain couples TRBV3-1 (or the pseudogene TRBV3-2) to TRBJ1-6; D gene ambiguous. The CDR3 runs to 13 residues. V lost 1 base and J lost 8, with 6 bases in between. Per germline, CDR1 LGHDT and CDR2 YNNKEL (reference sequence). This chain's CDR3 is CASSQGLYSPLHF. Here the CDR3 DNA reads TGTGCCAGCAGCCAAGGTCTTTATTCACCCCTCCACTTT.

The V and J genes are TRBV9 and TRBJ1-1; D gene unclear. The CDR3 runs to 12 residues. Germline V gene data show CDR1 as SGDLS and CDR2 as YYNGEE. Trimming removed 7 bases at V and 0 bases at J, with 7 bases between. The CDR3: CASRSLNTEAFF. The CDR3 DNA is TGTGCCAGCCGCAGTCTGAACACTGAAGCTTTCTTT.

The rearrangement uses TRBV9 and TRBJ2-3; D remains unclear. The CDR3 is 13 amino acids. Trimming stripped 5 bases from V and 5 bases from J, with 12 bases between. Germline V gene lookup returns CDR1 SGDLS and CDR2 YYNGEE. CDR3 DNA: TGTGCCAGCAGTTTGGCCGCTAGAGATACGCAGTATTTT. It codes for CASSLAARDTQYF.

Only one count was recorded for this clone. The J gene is TRBJ2-7, the V gene TRBV4-1; possible D gene TRBD1, 6 bases. The CDR3 runs 15 residues. Per the germline V gene, CDR1 is MGHRA and CDR2 is YSYEKL. V was cut by 1 base and J by 1 base, with 11 bases left in between. DNA of the CDR3: TGCGCCAGCAGCCAAGTCACAGGGAAATCCTACGAGCAGTACTTC. As protein: CASSQVTGKSYEQYF.

This sequence joins TRBV15 and TRBJ1-4; D might be TRBD1 (5 bases). Germline V lookup: CDR1 LNHNV, CDR2 YYDKDF (reference sequence). The ends were cut back, 0 bases at V and 12 bases at J, with 8 bases in the middle. The CDR3 loop spans 12 amino acids. CDR3 sequence reads: CATSRDGTELFF. The CDR3 nucleotides read TGTGCCACCAGCAGAGATGGGACGGAACTGTTTTTT.

This clone was found a few times. The genes are TRBV21-1 and TRBJ2-2; the table calls TRBD1, which could not be checked here. TRBV21-1 is tagged as a pseudogene. CDR3 size: 15 residues. The DNA of the CDR3 is TGTGCCAGCCGACCCAACAGGGGATCCACCGGGGAGCTGTTTTTT. Encoded protein: CASRPNRGSTGELFF.